These 32 T cell receptor beta chains came from one sample sequenced in a study of a mutant IDH1 vaccine in newly diagnosed glioma. This sample's time point: week 23, last vaccination. Every vaccine dose comprised 300 ug of mutant IDH1 20-mer peptide plus topical imiquimod. Clones were read by immunoSEQ multiplex PCR, and TCRdb kept only the in-frame ones, dropping some. Here the sample spans approximately 60,000 clones, 81% being singletons. No antigen is known for these receptors. This specimen consisted of PBMCs, obtained from a glioma patient whose treatment included an IDH1 peptide vaccine. These receptors originate from a woman between 40 and 55 years old with glioma. Some clones in this sample may be carry-over from other donors' samples.

The chain links TRBV4-3 to TRBJ2-7, with D perhaps assigned TRBD1 or TRBD2 (6 bases each). CDR3 length: 15 amino acids. V lost 3 bases and J lost 3, with 15 bases in between. The germline V gene encodes CDR1 LGHNA and CDR2 YSLEER. For the CDR3, the DNA is TGCGCCAGCAGCCAGGTCCTTGGGGGGCTCTACGAGCAGTACTTC. Protein sequence: CASSQVLGGLYEQYF.

This clone is classed as medium-sized. This chain connects TRBV30 to TRBJ1-1; D is uncertain. Trimming left V 0 bases short and J 7 bases short, with 12 bases between. This CDR3 region has 13 residues. Germline lookup yields CDR1 GTSNPN and CDR2 SVGIG (reference sequence). For the CDR3, the DNA is TGTGCCTGGAGTGTACTCCAGTCGGGTGAAGCTTTCTTT. Its translation: CAWSVLQSGEAFF.

This clone was seen only once. The chain recombines TRBV9 with TRBJ2-7; D gene ambiguous. The CDR3 contains 14 residues. The germline V gene has CDR1 SGDLS and CDR2 YYNGEE. The V end lost 4 bases, the J end lost 0 bases, and 11 bases lay between the germline ends. CDR3 protein: CASSTTSDSYEQYF. The CDR3 region has the DNA TGTGCCAGCAGCACGACATCGGACTCCTACGAGCAGTACTTC. Combining the CDR3 with reference TRBV9 and TRBJ2-7 gives the whole variable domain DSGVTQTPKHLITATGQRVTLRCSPRSGDLSVYWYQQSLDQGLQFLIQYYNGEERAKGNILERFSAQQFPDLHSELNLSSLELGDSALYFCASSTTSDSYEQYFGPGTRLTVT.

This chain uses TRBV6-1 with TRBJ1-2, with TRBD1 as a possible D gene (6 bases). Germline V gene sequence: CDR1 MNHNS, CDR2 SASEGT. With 4 bases removed from V and 0 bases from J, the gap between germline ends came to 18 bases. The CDR3 is 17 residues long. The CDR3 nucleotides read TGTGCCAGCAGTGGGCCGGCCGGGACATCCCCTAACTATGGCTACACCTTC. Translating gives CASSGPAGTSPNYGYTF.

This clone was picked up a small number of times. The chain joins TRBV5-1 to TRBJ1-1; D is undetermined. The CDR3 is 13 amino acids. The ends were cut back, 4 bases at V and 1 base at J, with 8 bases in the middle. CDR1 is SGHRS and CDR2 is YFSETQ in the germline V gene. CDR3 sequence (DNA): TGCGCCAGCAGCCCCCCGTCGAACACTGAAGCTTTCTTT. Protein sequence: CASSPPSNTEAFF.

The chain uses TRBV6-5 and TRBJ1-1; D gene uncertain. Germline V gene data show CDR1 as MNHEY and CDR2 as SVGAGI. Trimming stripped 9 bases from V and 6 bases from J, with 8 bases between. The CDR3 is 10 amino acids. The DNA for the CDR3 is TGTGCCAGGGGGTACGCTGAAGCTTTCTTT. This sequence encodes CARGYAEAFF.

The rearrangement joins TRBV19 to TRBJ1-2; D gene ambiguous. Germline CDR1 and CDR2: LNHDA and SQIVND (reference sequence). With 6 bases removed from V and 4 bases from J, the gap between germline ends came to 15 bases. This CDR3 region has 14 residues. The CDR3 is CASRGGQTPYGYTF. The CDR3 coding sequence is TGTGCCAGTAGGGGAGGGCAGACCCCCTATGGCTACACCTTC.

The chain couples TRBV10-3 to TRBJ1-4; tentative D call: TRBD1 (6 bases). V gave up 3 bases and J gave up 3 bases, with 17 bases separating them. Germline CDR1 reads ENHRY; CDR2 reads SYGVKD. The length of the CDR3 is 17 residues. CDR3 in amino acids: CAISDPDRRGPNEKLFF. The CDR3, as DNA: TGTGCCATCAGTGATCCCGACAGGAGGGGCCCTAATGAAAAACTGTTTTTT.

This clone has more than one count but fewer than ten. The V and J genes are TRBV7-8 and TRBJ1-2; 8 bases match TRBD1. CDR3 length equals 13 residues. V lost 5 bases, J lost 7 bases, and 6 bases stayed unmatched. The germline gives CDR1 SGHVS, CDR2 FQNEAQ. The CDR3 protein is CASSAQGVGGYTF. The DNA for the CDR3 is TGTGCCAGCAGCGCACAGGGGGTCGGTGGCTACACCTTC.

The rearrangement links TRBV11-2 to TRBJ2-3; D gene uncertain. V lost 4 bases to trimming and J lost 4 bases, with 9 bases between them. Per the germline V gene, CDR1 is SGHAT and CDR2 is FQNNGV. CDR3 length: 13 residues. The CDR3 bases are TGTGCCAGCAGCTCCCTGACCGCAGATACGCAGTATTTT. Amino acids: CASSSLTADTQYF.

In the case of this clone: This sample also contains other DNA sequences that code for the same CDR3. The gene calls are TRBV5-1 and TRBJ1-1; no definite D call. Germline V CDR1 and CDR2: SGHRS, YFSETQ. This CDR3 is 14 amino acids long. V shed 5 bases and J shed 2 bases, with 13 bases lying between them. CDR3: CASREGPSNTEAFF. In DNA form, the CDR3 reads TGCGCCAGCAGGGAAGGACCGTCAAACACTGAAGCTTTCTTT.

This clone was detected only once. The genes are TRBV7-6 and TRBJ1-1, with a weak D call TRBD1 (6 bases). CDR3 length: 11 amino acids. V lost 5 bases to trimming and J lost 7 bases, with 8 bases between them. From germline, CDR1 is SGHVS and CDR2 FNYEAQ. CDR3 DNA: TGTGCCAGCAGCGCAGGGGTTGAAGCTTTCTTT. It yields the protein CASSAGVEAFF.

This rearrangement joins TRBV6-1 to TRBJ1-3, with TRBD1 as a possible D gene (6 bases). In germline, CDR1 is MNHNS, CDR2 SASEGT. The length of the CDR3 is 13 residues. The V end lost 8 bases, the J end lost 7 bases, and 15 bases lay between the germline ends. The CDR3 protein is CASCVGGTNTIYF. In DNA, the CDR3 is TGTGCCAGCTGCGTAGGGGGTACGAACACCATATATTTT.

The V and J genes are TRBV5-1 and TRBJ2-6; the D gene is possibly TRBD2 (6 bases). Between the trimmed V and J ends, which lost 7 bases and 0 bases, there was a span of 14 bases. The CDR3 extends over 16 amino acids. Germline V CDR1 and CDR2: SGHRS, YFSETQ. CDR3 sequence: CASGEEAVSGANVLTF. In nucleotides, the CDR3 is TGCGCCAGCGGGGAGGAGGCAGTCTCTGGGGCCAACGTCCTGACTTTC.

The rearrangement links TRBV11-2 to TRBJ2-7; tentative D call: TRBD1 (6 bases). V was pared by 7 bases and J by 1 base, with 11 bases between. The CDR3 has 13 residues. Per the germline V gene, CDR1 is SGHAT and CDR2 is FQNNGV. The CDR3, as DNA: TGTGCCAGCAACTGGGGACATTCCTACGAGCAGTACTTC. This translates into CASNWGHSYEQYF.

With regard to this clone: At one end, the junction sequence differs from germline, possibly due to a read error. The chain is built from TRBV7-7 and TRBJ2-2, with 8 bases lining up with TRBD2. This CDR3 has 15 amino acids. The germline gives CDR1 SSHAT, CDR2 FNYEAQ (reference sequence). CDR3 residues: CASSFTSGATGELFF. The CDR3 DNA reads as TGTGCTAGCAGCTTCACTAGCGGAGCTACCGGGGAGCTGTTTTTT.

The gene calls are TRBV5-8 and TRBJ1-3, with D possibly TRBD1 on 5 matching bases. In germline, CDR1 is SGHTS, CDR2 YDEGEE. V was shortened by 4 bases and J by 2 bases, with 16 bases between the two germline ends. The CDR3 length is 16 residues. As DNA, the CDR3 is TGTGCCAGCAGCCCAGGGCGGTCTCGGGCTGGAAACACCATATATTTT. Its protein is CASSPGRSRAGNTIYF. Full variable domain (missing parts from reference TRBV5-8 and TRBJ1-3): EAGVTQSPTHLIKTRGQQATLRCSPISGHTSVYWYQQALGLGLQFLLWYDEGEERNRGNFPPRFSGRQFPNYSSELNVNALELEDSALYLCASSPGRSRAGNTIYFGEGSWLTVV.

The rearrangement uses TRBV5-6 and TRBJ2-5; 9 positions agree with TRBD2. Germline V CDR1 and CDR2: SGHDT, YYEEEE. With 3 bases clipped from V and 5 bases from J, the junction kept 5 bases outside the gene matches. The CDR3 totals 14 residues. The CDR3 DNA reads as TGTGCCAGCAGCTGGGGGACTAGCCCTGAGACCCAGTACTTC. Its protein product is CASSWGTSPETQYF.

This sequence joins TRBV5-1 and TRBJ1-6; 10 bases are shared with TRBD1. The CDR3 spans 14 residues. Germline V gene sequence: CDR1 SGHRS, CDR2 YFSETQ. V lost 7 bases and J lost 8; bases outside the gene matches: 6. The CDR3 sequence is CASGFGTGDSPLHF. Here the CDR3 DNA reads TGCGCCAGCGGGTTCGGGACAGGGGATTCACCCCTCCACTTT.

This chain connects TRBV6-5 to TRBJ1-4; tentatively, D is TRBD1 (6 bases). CDR3 length: 12 amino acids. CDR1 MNHEY and CDR2 SVGAGI come from the germline V gene. Trimming shortened V by 6 bases and J by 10 bases, and 12 bases separated the two germline ends. In nucleotides, the CDR3 is TGTGCCAGCAGCCCTCTGGGGGCAAAACTGTTTTTT. It specifies CASSPLGAKLFF.

The chain combines TRBV7-2 with TRBJ2-5, with D perhaps matching TRBD1 (5 bases). The CDR3 has 15 residues. The germline CDR1 and CDR2 sequences are SGHTA and FQGNSA. The V gene lost 1 base and the J gene lost 5 bases, with 14 bases spanning the gap. The CDR3 loop is CASSLGGTQGETQYF. DNA for the CDR3: TGTGCCAGCAGCTTAGGGGGCACACAAGGGGAGACCCAGTACTTC.

The rearrangement joins TRBV29-1 to TRBJ1-1; TRBD1 agrees at 7 bases. With 3 bases clipped from V and 5 bases from J, the junction kept 0 bases outside the gene matches. Germline CDR1 SQVTM, CDR2 ANQGSEA. The CDR3 is made up of 11 amino acids. CDR3 amino acids: CSVDRGTEAFF. The DNA of the CDR3 is TGCAGCGTTGACAGGGGGACTGAAGCTTTCTTT.

This sequence joins TRBV7-2 and TRBJ1-4; TRBD1 matches 7 bases. The V gene's germline CDR1 is SGHTA and CDR2 FQGNSA. There are 16 residues in the CDR3. Unmatched junction bases numbered 7, after V lost 2 bases and J lost 4 bases. In DNA form, the CDR3 reads TGTGCCAGCAGCTTATCTTCCCACAGGGGTAATGAAAAACTGTTTTTT. It translates to CASSLSSHRGNEKLFF.

This chain uses TRBV2 with TRBJ1-2; no clear D. Germline V gene data show CDR1 as SNHLY and CDR2 as FYNNEI. V was trimmed by 0 bases and J by 8 bases, leaving 10 bases between them. There are 13 residues in the CDR3. CDR3 sequence (DNA): TGTGCCAGCAGTGAAGCTCGGCGGCAGGGCTACACCTTC. Protein sequence: CASSEARRQGYTF.

This clone appeared a few times. V usage is TRBV7-9 and J usage is TRBJ2-3, with TRBD1 matching 7 bases. Germline CDR1 and CDR2: SEHNR and FQNEAQ (reference sequence). Trimming removed 5 bases from V and 4 bases from J; junction bases left unmatched: 12. This CDR3 has 16 residues. Here the CDR3 reads CASSEPTGKRADTQYF. DNA for the CDR3: TGTGCCAGCAGCGAACCGACAGGGAAGCGCGCAGATACGCAGTATTTT.

For the CDR3, the DNA is TGTGCCAGCTCAGCCGACAGGCTAAATTCACCCCTCCACTTT. Protein product: CASSADRLNSPLHF. The V gene is TRBV18, the J gene TRBJ1-6; D is perhaps TRBD1 (6 bases). Trimming cost V 5 bases and J 7 bases, with 12 bases left between them. Germline CDR1 reads KGHSH; CDR2 reads LQKENI. The CDR3 contains 14 residues.

The rearrangement links TRBV2 to TRBJ2-7; unclear D gene. The CDR3 covers 13 residues. Trimming removed 6 bases from V and 2 bases from J, with 11 bases in between. The germline CDR1 and CDR2 sequences are SNHLY and FYNNEI. The CDR3 reads CASSSGPAYEQYF. The CDR3 DNA reads TGTGCCAGCAGCTCCGGACCCGCCTACGAGCAGTACTTC.

This chain joins TRBV6-5 and TRBJ2-1; D is perhaps TRBD1 (5 bases). Germline CDR1 is MNHEY and CDR2 is SVGAGI. The CDR3 length is 14 residues. V shed 6 bases and J shed 5 bases, with 14 bases lying between them. The CDR3 DNA reads TGTGCCAGCAGAGGGGTGCAACAGGACAATGAGCAGTTCTTC. Amino acid sequence: CASRGVQQDNEQFF.

The chain recombines TRBV6-6 with TRBJ1-4, with D possibly being TRBD1 (5 bases). Germline assignment: CDR1 MNHNY and CDR2 SVGAGI (reference sequence). V was clipped by 8 bases and J by 5 bases, with 9 bases between them. The CDR3 totals 12 residues. The CDR3 loop reads CASSPGNEKLFF. The DNA for the CDR3 is TGTGCCAGCTCGCCAGGGAATGAAAAACTGTTTTTT.

The V and J genes are TRBV7-2 and TRBJ2-3; 10 bases line up with TRBD2. V was clipped by 3 bases and J by 0 bases; unmatched bases: 6. CDR3 size: 17 residues. Germline V lookup: CDR1 SGHTA, CDR2 FQGNSA. The CDR3 sequence is CASSFERGGSSTDTQYF. CDR3 sequence (DNA): TGTGCCAGCAGCTTTGAGCGGGGGGGCTCTAGCACAGATACGCAGTATTTT.

This clone was seen a few times. This rearrangement joins TRBV6-6 to TRBJ1-4; no firm D call. There are 13 residues in the CDR3. The V gene's germline CDR1 is MNHNY and CDR2 SVGAGI (reference sequence). Between the trimmed V and J ends, which lost 7 bases and 5 bases, there was a span of 11 bases. CDR3 in DNA: TGTGCCAGCACCCCGCGCTCAAATGAAAAACTGTTTTTT. This sequence encodes CASTPRSNEKLFF.

The J gene is TRBJ1-5, the V gene TRBV27, with 7 nucleotides matching TRBD1. The CDR3 is 14 residues long. The V gene end was trimmed by 1 base and the J gene end by 4 bases; junction bases not matched to a gene: 1. Germline V gene sequence: CDR1 MNHEY, CDR2 SMNVEV (reference sequence). CDR3 residues: CASSLYRGNQPQHF. As DNA, the CDR3 is TGTGCCAGCAGTTTATACAGGGGAAATCAGCCCCAGCATTTT.